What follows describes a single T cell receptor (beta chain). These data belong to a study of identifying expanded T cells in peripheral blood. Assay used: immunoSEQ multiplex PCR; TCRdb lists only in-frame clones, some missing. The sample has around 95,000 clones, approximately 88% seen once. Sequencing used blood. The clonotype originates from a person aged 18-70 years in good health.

CDR3 nucleotides: TGCGCCAGCAGCACGCGGGGGACGAGCTCCTACAATGAGCAGTTCTTC. Amino acid sequence: CASSTRGTSSYNEQFF. The V and J genes are TRBV5-1 and TRBJ2-1, with 7 bases fitting TRBD2. Germline CDR1 and CDR2: SGHRS and YFSETQ. This CDR3 contains 16 residues. Trimming took 4 bases from V and 0 from J; bases not matched to a gene: 7.